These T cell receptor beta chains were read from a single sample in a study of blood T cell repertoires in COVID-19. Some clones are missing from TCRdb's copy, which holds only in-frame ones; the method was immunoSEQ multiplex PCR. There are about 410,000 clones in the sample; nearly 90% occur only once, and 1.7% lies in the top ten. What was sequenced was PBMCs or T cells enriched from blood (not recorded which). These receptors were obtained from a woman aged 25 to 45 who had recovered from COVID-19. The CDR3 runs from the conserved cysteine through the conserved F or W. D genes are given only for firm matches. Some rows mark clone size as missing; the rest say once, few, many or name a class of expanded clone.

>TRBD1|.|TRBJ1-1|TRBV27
TGTGCCAGCAGTCCTGGGACAGCTGAAGCTTTCTTT
CASSPGTAEAFF
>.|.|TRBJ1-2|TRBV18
TGTGCCAGCTCACAGAATAAAGACAGGACAACCTATGGCTACACCTTC
CASSQNKDRTTYGYTF
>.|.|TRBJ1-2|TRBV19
TGTGCCAGTAGTATAGGGGCAGTTTCTTATTTCTATGGCTACACCTTC
CASSIGAVSYFYGYTF
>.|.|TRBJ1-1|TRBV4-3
TGCGCCAGCAGCTTCCTCAGGGGGAACACTGAAGCTTTCTTT
CASSFLRGNTEAFF
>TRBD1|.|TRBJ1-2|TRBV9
TGTGCCAGCAGCACCGGACAGGGGCGGGGCTACACCTTC
CASSTGQGRGYTF
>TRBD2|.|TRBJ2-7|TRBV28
TGTGCCAGCAGTCGAGCCAGCCTAGCGGGAGGCTACGAGCAGTACTTC
CASSRASLAGGYEQYF
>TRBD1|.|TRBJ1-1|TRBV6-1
TGTGCCAGCTTGGACAGGATGAACACTGAAGCTTTCTTT
CASLDRMNTEAFF
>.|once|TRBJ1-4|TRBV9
TGTGCCAGCAGCGTAGGGGCGCGAAATGAAAAACTGTTTTTT
CASSVGARNEKLFF
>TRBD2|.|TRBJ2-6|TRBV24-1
TGTGCCACCAGTGGGGAGGGACGCTTTGCTGGGGCCAACGTCCTGACTTTC
CATSGEGRFAGANVLTF
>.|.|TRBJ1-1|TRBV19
TGTGCCAGTAGCCCCCGCGACACCCTAAACGAAGCTTTCTTT
CASSPRDTLNEAFF
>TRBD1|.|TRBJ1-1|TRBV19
TGTGCCAGTAGTATCCAAACGGGACAGGGGACGGCTGAAGCTTTCTTT
CASSIQTGQGTAEAFF
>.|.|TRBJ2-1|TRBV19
TGTGCCAGTAGTATAGGAGGGGGCAATGAGCAGTTCTTC
CASSIGGGNEQFF
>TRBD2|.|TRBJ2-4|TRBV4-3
TGCGCCAGCAGCCAAGTTGGCGGGGGAGCTAAAAACATTCAGTACTTC
CASSQVGGGAKNIQYF
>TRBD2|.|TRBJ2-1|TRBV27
TGTGCCAGCACCCCGGGACTAGTGTCCAATGAGCAGTTCTTC
CASTPGLVSNEQFF
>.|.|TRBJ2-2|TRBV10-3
TGTGCCATCAGTGAGCCGGAACGAGGGACCGGGGAGCTGTTTTTT
CAISEPERGTGELFF
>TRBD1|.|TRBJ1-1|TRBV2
TGTGCCAGCAGTGCAAACCCAGGGGGAATCACTGAAGCTTTCTTT
CASSANPGGITEAFF
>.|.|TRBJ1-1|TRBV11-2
TGTGCCAGCAGCGCGGCCCGCCTCACAGCTTTCTTT
CASSAARLTAFF
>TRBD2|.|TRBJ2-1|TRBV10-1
TGCGCCAGCAGTGCGGGGACTAGCGGGACGTTGGATGAGCAGTTCTTC
CASSAGTSGTLDEQFF
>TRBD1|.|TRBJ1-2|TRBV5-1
TGCGCCAGCAGCTTGATGCTCCAGGGGGGCTTCTATGGCTACACCTTC
CASSLMLQGGFYGYTF
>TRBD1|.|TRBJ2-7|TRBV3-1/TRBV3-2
TGTGCCAGCAGCCACCGGGACAGTCCATTCGAGCAGTACTTC
CASSHRDSPFEQYF
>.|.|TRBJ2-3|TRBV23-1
TGCGCCAGCAGAAGAGGCGGCGCGAATAGTGACCCTCAGACGATCACAGATACGCAGTATTTT
CASRRGGANSDPQTITDTQYF
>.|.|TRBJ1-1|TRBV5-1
TGCGCCAGCAGCTTGGGGTCGGGGACTGAAGCTTTCTTT
CASSLGSGTEAFF
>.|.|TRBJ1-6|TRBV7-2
TGTGCCAGCAGCTTAATTCCGGGGGATAATTCACCCCTCCACTTT
CASSLIPGDNSPLHF
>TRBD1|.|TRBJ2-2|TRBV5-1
TGCGCCAGCAGCTTGGCCGGGACAGGGTTTGGCGGGGAGCTGTTTTTT
CASSLAGTGFGGELFF
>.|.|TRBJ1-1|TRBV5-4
TGTGCCAGCAGCGTCAGGGGCTACACTGAAGCTTTCTTT
CASSVRGYTEAFF
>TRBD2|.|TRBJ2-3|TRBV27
TGTGCCAGCAGGCTCTACCGGACTAGCGGGAGCGACCCCACAGATACGCAGTATTTT
CASRLYRTSGSDPTDTQYF
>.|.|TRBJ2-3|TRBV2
TGTGCCAGCCGCGGCGGGGTGACCACAGATACGCAGTATTTT
CASRGGVTTDTQYF
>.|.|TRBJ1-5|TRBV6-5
TGTGCCAGCACCCACGGGGGAAATCAGCCCCAGCATTTT
CASTHGGNQPQHF
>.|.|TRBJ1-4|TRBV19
TGTGCCAGTAGTTCGATGGGAGGGGGTATTAATGTTGAAAAACTGTTTTTT
CASSSMGGGINVEKLFF
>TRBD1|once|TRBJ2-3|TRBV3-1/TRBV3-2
TGTGCCAGCAGCCAAACAGGGGGCAAGTATTTT
CASSQTGGKYF
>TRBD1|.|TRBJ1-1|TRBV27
TGTGCCAGCAGTTTATCGAAGGGGACAGGGAGGGAGGACACTGAAGCTTTCTTT
CASSLSKGTGREDTEAFF